The T cell receptor beta chain under discussion was sequenced for a study of T-cell memory formation after mild COVID-19. Findings and caveats of the study: For contracting clones, CD4+ ones sat mainly in CM and EM, CD8+ in EMRA.

This clonotype was observed a handful of times. Its antigen is undetermined. Via MiXCR, TCRdb re-called the 5' RACE reads, giving one row per CDR3 protein. The top ten hold roughly 21% of the sample, which has approximately 250,000 distinct CDR3 sequences, 16% seen once. V lost 2 bases to trimming and J lost 2 bases, with 10 bases between them. This CDR3 is 14 amino acids long. Germline V gene lookup returns CDR1 SNHLY and CDR2 FYNNEI. This receptor was taken from a man aged 18-30 years who had mild COVID-19 (a few samples of this study predate the infection). Cell type and time point are not known. Sample: PBMCs or a T cell subset sorted from them (not recorded which). This chain uses TRBV2 with TRBJ2-7; the D is unclear. The CDR3 nucleotides are TGTGCCAGCAGTGAAAGGGCCCGTGCCTACGAGCAGTACTTC. It is translated as CASSERARAYEQYF.